One TCR beta chain is described in this entry. Its antigen is not known. The test was conducted at deep level. The repertoire was sequenced with immunoSEQ multiplex PCR; TCRdb's copy has only in-frame clones and lacks some. This sample has hundreds of thousands of clones, with roughly 96% found just once. The data belong to a study of shared clonotypes between healthy human individuals. Regarding the study as a whole: Some clonotypes were shared by all four sorted-subset donors, while others were not shared. The non-shared ones had lower generation probabilities than the shared ones. Tissue TCR repertoires likely differ from these blood-only repertoires. Naive subsets tended to show greater estimated richness than memory subsets.

Germline-derived CDR1 and CDR2 are SGHNT and YYREEE (reference sequence). J gave up 4 bases and V 1 base, and 3 bases lay outside the gene matches. The CDR3 extends over 15 amino acids. CD45RO negativity and positive selection for CCR7 defined naive CD8 cells, a population that excluded terminally differentiated effector memory CD45RA+ cells. This sequence was found in a woman aged 30 to 39 in good health. Sequencing used naive CD8+ T cells sorted from blood. The V call is TRBV5-4, the J call TRBJ2-3; 10 bases align to TRBD2. The CDR3 region has the DNA TGTGCCAGCAGCTTGCTAGCGGGAGCACCAGATACGCAGTATTTT. It codes for CASSLLAGAPDTQYF.